This TCR beta chain was captured by sequencing in a study of blood T cells in healthy people across ages. Aged about 6 to 95, donors were systemically healthy Caucasians from Russia. Findings and caveats of the study: Older age went with lower TCR beta diversity per million T cells, in a roughly linear way.

The CDR3 runs 15 residues. From germline, CDR1 is LGHNA and CDR2 YNFKEQ. The V end lost 1 base, the J end lost 4 bases, and 13 bases lay between the germline ends. In its sample, this clonotype was seen a few times. What it binds is not known. A sample-barcoded 5' primer and a J-beta primer mix were used in a second PCR of roughly 7 to 12 cycles. Per sample, CDR3-containing paired-end reads numbered at least 2.5 million. TCRdb re-called the 5' RACE reads with MiXCR, one entry per CDR3 protein. Of approximately 1,700,000 distinct CDR3 sequences in the sample, roughly 43% are singletons; the top ten hold roughly 23%.

Sequenced material: blood. The chain recombines TRBV4-2 with TRBJ1-2, with a possible D match to TRBD1 (5 bases). The receptor's source is a human donor in good health. The CDR3 is CASSQVSGGTYGYTF. CDR3 bases: TGTGCCAGCAGCCAAGTCTCCGGGGGGACCTATGGCTACACCTTC.